These T cell receptor beta chains were read from a single sample in a study of T cells in Graves' hyperthyroidism and ophthalmopathy. TCRdb fed the multiplex PCR reads into MiXCR, producing one record per CDR3 protein. This sample carries 300,000 to 450,000 distinct CDR3 sequences, 15% to 20% of them seen once, and the ten largest clones take 15% to 19%. The source material was blood. These receptors all stem from a woman aged 40 to 50 with Graves' ophthalmopathy. The CDR3 runs from the conserved cysteine through the conserved F or W. The D gene is left open where the match is weak. Clone size appears in some rows only: once, few, many, or a class for an expanded clone.

V gene: TRBV28
clone size: many
D gene: NA
J gene: TRBJ2-7
CDR3 DNA: TGTGCCAGCGGAGGGTGGGAGCAGTACTTC
CDR3 protein: CASGGWEQYF

V gene: TRBV5-1
clone size: NA
D gene: NA
J gene: TRBJ2-2
CDR3 DNA: TGCGCCAGCAGCCCGGACGGTTCGAACACCGGGGAGCTGTTTTTT
CDR3 protein: CASSPDGSNTGELFF

V gene: TRBV7-8
clone size: many
D gene: NA
J gene: TRBJ2-5
CDR3 DNA: TGTGCCAGCAGCTTAGAATCCCTGTACCAAGAGACCCAGTACTTC
CDR3 protein: CASSLESLYQETQYF

V gene: TRBV19
clone size: many
D gene: TRBD1
J gene: TRBJ2-7
CDR3 DNA: TGTGCCAGTAGTATAGATCGTGCACAGGGGATCAACGAGCAGTACTTC
CDR3 protein: CASSIDRAQGINEQYF

V gene: TRBV6-5
clone size: many
D gene: NA
J gene: TRBJ1-1
CDR3 DNA: TGTGCCAGCAGTTATGGGCCCAAAACTGAAGCTTTCTTT
CDR3 protein: CASSYGPKTEAFF

V gene: TRBV5-1
clone size: many
D gene: NA
J gene: TRBJ2-7
CDR3 DNA: TGCGCCAGCAGCCCCAACTCCGGGACCAACTACGAGCAGTACTTC
CDR3 protein: CASSPNSGTNYEQYF

V gene: TRBV7-2
clone size: few
D gene: TRBD2
J gene: TRBJ2-4
CDR3 DNA: TGTGCCAGCAGTTTTACTAGCGGAGGGGGCAAAAACATTCAGTACTTC
CDR3 protein: CASSFTSGGGKNIQYF

V gene: TRBV4-1
clone size: NA
D gene: NA
J gene: TRBJ2-2
CDR3 DNA: TGCGCCAGCAGCCAAGATAGCGCTTACACCGGGGAGCTGTTTTTT
CDR3 protein: CASSQDSAYTGELFF

V gene: TRBV28
clone size: many
D gene: NA
J gene: TRBJ1-5
CDR3 DNA: TGTGCCAGCAGTTTAAGCGACGGTTCGATAGGCAATCAGCCCCAGCATTTT
CDR3 protein: CASSLSDGSIGNQPQHF

V gene: TRBV28
clone size: many
D gene: TRBD1
J gene: TRBJ1-3
CDR3 DNA: TGTGCCAGCAGTTTGGGGCGGACAGGGTCTGGAAACACCATATATTTT
CDR3 protein: CASSLGRTGSGNTIYF

V gene: TRBV6-1
clone size: few
D gene: TRBD1
J gene: TRBJ1-2
CDR3 DNA: TGTGCCAGCAGTGAACCTGGGACAGGGAGGCCCTATGGCTACACCTTC
CDR3 protein: CASSEPGTGRPYGYTF

V gene: TRBV6-2/TRBV6-3
clone size: NA
D gene: NA
J gene: TRBJ1-5
CDR3 DNA: TGTGCCAGCAGTTATTCAGGGCAAGCTCAGCCCCAGCATTTT
CDR3 protein: CASSYSGQAQPQHF

V gene: TRBV6-2/TRBV6-3
clone size: many
D gene: TRBD1
J gene: TRBJ1-5
CDR3 DNA: TGTGCCAGCAGGCCCACAGGGGGTAGGAATCAGCCCCAGCATTTT
CDR3 protein: CASRPTGGRNQPQHF

V gene: TRBV30
clone size: many
D gene: NA
J gene: TRBJ2-2
CDR3 DNA: TGTGCCTGGAAGCACACCGGGGAGCTGTTTTTT
CDR3 protein: CAWKHTGELFF

V gene: TRBV28
clone size: NA
D gene: NA
J gene: TRBJ2-7
CDR3 DNA: TGTGCCAGCAGCAGTCAGGTATACGAGCAGTACTTC
CDR3 protein: CASSSQVYEQYF

V gene: TRBV7-2
clone size: many
D gene: TRBD1
J gene: TRBJ2-2
CDR3 DNA: TGTGCCAGCAGTCATAGCGCAGGACAGGGGACCGGGGAGCTGTTTTTT
CDR3 protein: CASSHSAGQGTGELFF

V gene: TRBV20-1
clone size: NA
D gene: NA
J gene: TRBJ1-2
CDR3 DNA: TGCAGTGCCAGGACAGAGATCTATGGCTACACCTTC
CDR3 protein: CSARTEIYGYTF

V gene: TRBV19
clone size: many
D gene: NA
J gene: TRBJ1-1
CDR3 DNA: TGTGCCAGTAGCACGTCCGGAAAGGGGGCTTTCTTT
CDR3 protein: CASSTSGKGAFF

V gene: TRBV6-2/TRBV6-3
clone size: NA
D gene: TRBD2
J gene: TRBJ2-7
CDR3 DNA: TGTGCCAGCAGATCTCCGCGGGAGAGGACCTACGAGCAGTACTTC
CDR3 protein: CASRSPRERTYEQYF

V gene: TRBV4-1
clone size: many
D gene: NA
J gene: TRBJ2-7
CDR3 DNA: TGCGCCAGCAGCCAAGATCCCTGGGAAGGGATCTCCTACGAGCAGTACTTC
CDR3 protein: CASSQDPWEGISYEQYF

V gene: TRBV20-1
clone size: many
D gene: NA
J gene: TRBJ1-1
CDR3 DNA: TGCAGTGCCCAACGGGGCAGGGGTTATGGCACTGAAGCTTTCTTT
CDR3 protein: CSAQRGRGYGTEAFF

V gene: TRBV19
clone size: many
D gene: NA
J gene: TRBJ1-5
CDR3 DNA: TGTGCCAGTAGTATGTTTTCCGGCGGCGATCAGCCCCAGCATTTT
CDR3 protein: CASSMFSGGDQPQHF

V gene: TRBV19
clone size: many
D gene: NA
J gene: TRBJ1-1
CDR3 DNA: TGTGCCAGTAGCCCGCCCTTAGGGACTGCAGGAGATGAAGCTTTCTTT
CDR3 protein: CASSPPLGTAGDEAFF

V gene: TRBV2
clone size: many
D gene: NA
J gene: TRBJ1-5
CDR3 DNA: TGTGCCAGCAGTGACGGGGACGGCTATAGCAATCAGCCCCAGCATTTT
CDR3 protein: CASSDGDGYSNQPQHF

V gene: TRBV28
clone size: many
D gene: NA
J gene: TRBJ2-6
CDR3 DNA: TGTGCCAGCACCGAATTACAGTGGCAACACTCTGGGGCCAACGTCCTGACTTTC
CDR3 protein: CASTELQWQHSGANVLTF

V gene: TRBV29-1
clone size: many
D gene: TRBD1
J gene: TRBJ1-5
CDR3 DNA: TGCAGCGTCAGTCCAGGGGGTGTTGGGCCCCAGCATTTT
CDR3 protein: CSVSPGGVGPQHF

V gene: TRBV11-1
clone size: many
D gene: NA
J gene: TRBJ2-5
CDR3 DNA: TGTGCCAGCAGCTTTAGCGGCAGGGTCGAAGTCCAAGAGACCCAGTACTTC
CDR3 protein: CASSFSGRVEVQETQYF